The 30 T cell receptor beta chains below were found in one sample sequenced in a study of blood T cells in healthy people across ages. For the second PCR, which ran for about 6 to 11 cycles, a sample-barcoded 5' primer and a J-beta primer mix were used. TCRdb re-called the 5' RACE reads through MiXCR, storing one row per CDR3 protein. Among 1.5 million to 2 million distinct CDR3 sequences, about 30% were seen once, and the ten largest hold approximately 7.7%. The specimen sequenced was blood. These receptors all stem from a woman aged 30 to 39 in good health.

This clonotype was seen more than once but under ten times. CDR3 residues: CASSQPSGGIVTYEQYF. Written as DNA, the CDR3 is TGTGCCAGCAGCCAACCTAGCGGGGGCATCGTCACCTACGAGCAGTACTTC. The chain joins TRBV14 to TRBJ2-7, with 10 bases fitting TRBD2. After removal of 2 bases from V and 2 bases from J, the junction contained 9 bases not matched to a gene. Germline CDR1 reads SGHDN; CDR2 reads FVKESK. The CDR3 runs to 17 residues. The whole variable domain, remainder taken from reference TRBV14 and TRBJ2-7, is EAGVTQFPSHSVIEKGQTVTLRCDPISGHDNLYWYRRVMGKEIKFLLHFVKESKQDESGMPNNRFLAERTGGTYSTLKVQPAELEDSGVYFCASSQPSGGIVTYEQYFGPGTRLTVT.

The chain is built from TRBV15 and TRBJ1-2; TRBD1 matches at 7 bases. This CDR3 is 15 amino acids long. Germline CDR1 is LNHNV and CDR2 is YYDKDF (reference sequence). After removal of 1 base from V and 1 base from J, the junction contained 3 bases not matched to a gene. DNA for the CDR3: TGTGCCACCAGCAGAGGACAGGGAGATAACTATGGCTACACCTTC. It translates to CATSRGQGDNYGYTF.

This clonotype was detected a few times. The chain combines TRBV10-3 with TRBJ2-1; 11 bases are a match to TRBD2. J gave up 7 bases and V 0 bases, and 2 bases lay outside the gene matches. In germline, CDR1 is ENHRY, CDR2 SYGVKD. This CDR3 has 15 residues. The CDR3 DNA is TGTGCCATCAGTGAGTCTAGCGGGAGGGGGAATGAGCAGTTCTTC. Amino acids: CAISESSGRGNEQFF.

This clonotype has more than one count but fewer than ten. The rearrangement links TRBV7-9 to TRBJ2-7; 9 nucleotides line up with TRBD1. V trimming: 7 bases; J trimming: 6 bases; junction bases outside the gene matches: 7. The germline V gene encodes CDR1 SEHNR and CDR2 FQNEAQ (reference sequence). The CDR3 loop spans 13 amino acids. CDR3 in DNA: TGTGCCAGCAAAGGGACAGGGCTCCTCGAGCAGTACTTC. Protein sequence: CASKGTGLLEQYF.

The chain uses TRBV3-1 and TRBJ2-1, with 7 bases that match TRBD1. V lost 2 bases and J lost 5; bases outside the gene matches: 3. Germline CDR1 reads LGHDT; CDR2 reads YNNKEL (reference sequence). The CDR3 loop spans 14 amino acids. CDR3 region: CASSQTTGDNEQFF. The CDR3 DNA sequence: TGTGCCAGCAGCCAAACTACAGGGGACAATGAGCAGTTCTTC.

The V and J genes are TRBV20-1 and TRBJ2-5; unclear D gene. The CDR3 covers 13 residues. Germline CDR1 and CDR2: DFQATT and SNEGSKA (reference sequence). Between the trimmed V and J ends, which lost 0 bases and 4 bases, there was a span of 9 bases. CDR3 sequence reads: CSARDFSSETQYF. DNA of the CDR3: TGCAGTGCTAGAGATTTCAGTTCAGAGACCCAGTACTTC.

V gene TRBV7-2 combines with J gene TRBJ1-5; 10 bases align to TRBD1. V trimming: 5 bases; J trimming: 4 bases; junction bases outside the gene matches: 5. Germline-derived CDR1 and CDR2 are SGHTA and FQGNSA. The CDR3 runs to 15 residues. Here the CDR3 DNA reads TGTGCCAGCAGCGGACGGACAGGGGGTAATCAGCCCCAGCATTTT. It encodes CASSGRTGGNQPQHF.

Many counts were recorded for this clonotype. V usage is TRBV5-1 and J usage is TRBJ2-7; D unclear. V dropped 3 bases and J dropped 5 bases, with 18 bases sitting between them. CDR3 length: 15 residues. The germline V gene encodes CDR1 SGHRS and CDR2 YFSETQ. CDR3 sequence: CASSSLDPNPNEQYF. The DNA of the CDR3 is TGCGCCAGCAGCTCGTTAGACCCAAACCCCAACGAGCAGTACTTC.

This clonotype was counted a few times. This chain uses TRBV21-1 with TRBJ2-7. TRBV21-1 corresponds to a pseudogene. The CDR3 extends over 14 amino acids. The CDR3 sequence is CASSKGCPSYEQYF. The CDR3 DNA is TGTGCCAGCAGCAAAGGTTGCCCCTCCTACGAGCAGTACTTC.

This clonotype was recorded a few times. V is TRBV5-5 and J is TRBJ2-3; D remains unclear. The germline V and J ends were trimmed by 6 bases and 4 bases, with 9 bases remaining between them. The CDR3 spans 12 residues. Germline assignment: CDR1 SGHKS and CDR2 YYEKEE (reference sequence). This CDR3 is CASTPRADTQYF. The CDR3 DNA is TGTGCCAGCACCCCTCGGGCAGATACGCAGTATTTT.

The chain uses TRBV4-1 and TRBJ2-7; perhaps TRBD2 as D (7 bases). Looked up from germline, CDR1 is MGHRA and CDR2 is YSYEKL. Trimming stripped 3 bases from V and 2 bases from J, with 14 bases between. This CDR3 has 15 residues. The CDR3 DNA follows: TGCGCCAGCAGCCAGCGACGGGGGGCAACCTACGAGCAGTACTTC. Translation: CASSQRRGATYEQYF.

The rearrangement uses TRBV4-1 and TRBJ1-2, with D possibly being TRBD1 (6 bases). The V end was cut by 0 bases, the J end by 4 bases, with 21 bases between. Looked up from germline, CDR1 is MGHRA and CDR2 is YSYEKL. CDR3 length: 18 amino acids. This chain's CDR3 is CASSQDEARGAESYGYTF. The CDR3 nucleotides read TGCGCCAGCAGCCAAGATGAAGCTCGGGGGGCTGAGAGCTATGGCTACACCTTC.

The chain carries TRBV29-1 and TRBJ2-7; D may be TRBD1 (6 bases). Germline-derived CDR1 and CDR2 are SQVTM and ANQGSEA. V was trimmed by 4 bases and J by 5 bases, leaving 21 bases between them. The CDR3 is made up of 15 amino acids. CDR3 protein: CSVALLAGAADEQYF. The CDR3 region has the DNA TGCAGCGTTGCCCTCCTGGCAGGGGCGGCGGACGAGCAGTACTTC.

This clonotype was seen more than once but under ten times. This sequence joins TRBV29-1 and TRBJ2-3, with 8 positions matching TRBD1. The J segment lost 2 bases and the V segment lost 6 bases, leaving 13 bases of the junction unmatched. The CDR3 has 16 residues. Germline CDR1 reads SQVTM; CDR2 reads ANQGSEA. The CDR3 protein is CSVGQGASILTDTQYF. CDR3 nucleotide sequence: TGCAGCGTGGGGCAGGGGGCTAGTATTCTCACAGATACGCAGTATTTT.

This clonotype was counted only a few times. V is TRBV7-2 and J is TRBJ2-3, with D maybe TRBD2 (5 bases). The germline V gene has CDR1 SGHTA and CDR2 FQGNSA. The ends were cut back, 5 bases at V and 2 bases at J, with 14 bases in the middle. The CDR3 is 15 amino acids. The CDR3 loop is CASSPAWTDTDTQYF. DNA of the CDR3: TGTGCCAGCAGCCCAGCATGGACTGACACAGATACGCAGTATTTT.

This clonotype was observed at least ten times. The chain employs TRBV7-2 and TRBJ2-5; D may be TRBD1 or TRBD2 (6 bases each). Looked up from germline, CDR1 is SGHTA and CDR2 is FQGNSA. Trimming removed 6 bases from V and 5 bases from J, with 13 bases in between. CDR3 length: 13 residues. CDR3 sequence (DNA): TGTGCCAGCAGTTCACAAGGGGGGGAGACCCAGTACTTC. It is translated as CASSSQGGETQYF.

This chain connects TRBV20-1 to TRBJ1-4; the D is unclear. CDR3 length: 13 amino acids. Germline loops: CDR1 DFQATT, CDR2 SNEGSKA (reference sequence). Trimming shortened V by 0 bases and J by 5 bases, and 7 bases separated the two germline ends. CDR3 loop: CSARDTANEKLFF. The DNA of the CDR3 is TGCAGTGCTAGAGATACGGCCAATGAAAAACTGTTTTTT.

This clonotype was seen just once. The CDR3: CASSFLMRLAGGPSKETQYF. The CDR3 bases are TGTGCCAGCAGCTTCCTCATGAGACTAGCGGGAGGGCCATCAAAAGAGACCCAGTACTTC. The chain recombines TRBV7-2 with TRBJ2-5; 14 bases are a match to TRBD2. This CDR3 contains 20 residues. The J segment lost 3 bases and the V segment lost 3 bases, leaving 15 bases of the junction unmatched. CDR1 is SGHTA and CDR2 is FQGNSA in the germline V gene.

This clonotype was counted ten times or more. V and J are TRBV10-3 and TRBJ2-7; D is ambiguous. V was cut by 2 bases and J by 5 bases, with 7 bases left in between. Germline CDR1 and CDR2: ENHRY and SYGVKD. This CDR3 has 12 residues. The CDR3 protein is CAISESRDEQYF. CDR3 coding DNA: TGTGCCATCAGTGAGAGTAGGGACGAGCAGTACTTC.

The chain recombines TRBV9 with TRBJ2-7, with D possibly TRBD1 on 5 matching bases. The CDR3 sequence is 15 residues long. Between the trimmed V and J ends, which lost 2 bases and 5 bases, there was a span of 17 bases. Germline CDR1 and CDR2: SGDLS and YYNGEE. The CDR3 coding sequence is TGTGCCAGCAGCGTCCGGACAAGCGTTGTGGACGAGCAGTACTTC. This gives the protein CASSVRTSVVDEQYF.

This clonotype showed up many times. The V and J genes are TRBV29-1 and TRBJ1-2; 7 bases match TRBD1. After removal of 3 bases from V and 5 bases from J, the junction contained 15 bases not matched to a gene. CDR1 is SQVTM and CDR2 is ANQGSEA in the germline V gene. This CDR3 has 16 amino acids. CDR3 nucleotide sequence: TGCAGCGTTGAGGTTCTGCGAGGGGGCACTGGATATGGCTACACCTTC. It codes for CSVEVLRGGTGYGYTF.

This clonotype was counted a single time. V is TRBV7-2 and J is TRBJ1-5; 7 bases match TRBD1. Trimming removed 1 base from V and 2 bases from J; junction bases left unmatched: 5. Germline V lookup: CDR1 SGHTA, CDR2 FQGNSA. This CDR3 region has 16 residues. CDR3 sequence reads: CASSLETGRRNQPQHF. As DNA, the CDR3 is TGTGCCAGCAGCTTAGAGACAGGGCGTCGCAATCAGCCCCAGCATTTT.

Many counts were recorded for this clonotype. The chain links TRBV5-1 to TRBJ2-1, with 8 bases matching TRBD2. Germline assignment: CDR1 SGHRS and CDR2 YFSETQ. V gave up 7 bases and J gave up 0 bases; unmatched junction bases: 0. CDR3 size: 13 residues. The DNA of the CDR3 is TGCGCCAGCGCGGGGGGCTCCTACAATGAGCAGTTCTTC. It specifies CASAGGSYNEQFF.

The chain recombines TRBV20-1 with TRBJ2-1; 13 bases line up with TRBD2. Germline CDR1 reads DFQATT; CDR2 reads SNEGSKA (reference sequence). J lost 7 bases, V lost 0 bases, and 6 bases had no gene match. The CDR3 is made up of 16 amino acids. CDR3 in amino acids: CSARDRTSGSLNEQFF. The CDR3 DNA reads TGCAGTGCTAGAGACCGGACTAGCGGGAGTTTGAATGAGCAGTTCTTC.

Only one count was recorded for this clonotype. One end of the junction is discordant with germline, which a read error may explain. The V and J genes are TRBV7-2 and TRBJ2-7; D may be TRBD1 or TRBD2 (8 bases each). Germline assignment: CDR1 SGHTA and CDR2 FQGNSA. This CDR3 is 16 amino acids long. For the CDR3, the DNA is TGTGCCAGCAGCTCGGGGGGGCAGGGGGCGAGGCAGACCCAGTACTTT. This gives the protein CASSSGGQGARQTQYF.

The V gene is TRBV19, the J gene TRBJ1-1; TRBD1 matches at 12 bases. With V trimmed by 7 bases and J by 1 base, 7 bases remained unmatched. The CDR3 length is 16 residues. Germline CDR1 and CDR2: LNHDA and SQIVND (reference sequence). The CDR3 bases are TGTGCCAGTACCCGGGACAGGGGGCTCAGGAACACTGAAGCTTTCTTT. Translated, it gives CASTRDRGLRNTEAFF. The full variable domain, its missing parts supplied by reference TRBV19 and TRBJ1-1, is DGGITQSPKYLFRKEGQNVTLSCEQNLNHDAMYWYRQDPGQGLRLIYYSQIVNDFQKGDIAEGYSVSREKKESFPLTVTSAQKNPTAFYLCASTRDRGLRNTEAFFGQGTRLTVV.

This clonotype was seen only a few times. This chain links TRBV5-5 with TRBJ2-2; D not certain. The V gene lost 0 bases and the J gene lost 6 bases, with 6 bases spanning the gap. This CDR3 has 13 amino acids. Germline V gives CDR1 SGHKS, CDR2 YYEKEE (reference sequence). CDR3 loop: CASSLVISGELFF. The CDR3 nucleotides are TGTGCCAGCAGCTTGGTCATTTCCGGGGAGCTGTTTTTT.

This clonotype was picked up a small number of times. V usage is TRBV20-1 and J usage is TRBJ2-7; the match to TRBD2 covers 7 bases. V shed 1 base and J 4 bases; nucleotides not matched to a gene: 7. Germline assignment: CDR1 DFQATT and CDR2 SNEGSKA (reference sequence). CDR3 length: 14 amino acids. The CDR3 bases are TGCAGTGCTAGAGGGGACTACCGCTTGTACGAGCAGTACTTC. As protein: CSARGDYRLYEQYF.

This clonotype was seen repeatedly, ten times or more. V gene TRBV12-3 or TRBV12-4 combines with J gene TRBJ2-3; the D is unclear. This CDR3 comprises 15 residues. The V gene lost 1 base and the J gene lost 4 bases, with 12 bases spanning the gap. The chain's CDR3 is CASSLVGRLADTQYF. Written as DNA, the CDR3 is TGTGCCAGCAGTTTAGTGGGCAGGTTGGCAGATACGCAGTATTTT.

This clonotype was seen ten or more times. The chain combines TRBV7-6 with TRBJ2-7, with 8 positions matching TRBD2. V gave up 5 bases and J gave up 9 bases; unmatched junction bases: 21. Germline-derived CDR1 and CDR2 are SGHVS and FNYEAQ. This CDR3 is 17 amino acids long. CDR3 residues: CASSVSATGGRRAVQYF. In DNA, the CDR3 is TGTGCCAGCAGCGTTTCGGCGACGGGCGGGAGGAGGGCGGTGCAGTACTTC.